This is a list of T cell receptor beta chains from one sample in a study of control samples from healthy donors and cancer patients. Data came from immunoSEQ multiplex PCR; TCRdb stores just in-frame clones and leaves some out. The profile shows more than 100,000 clones, 89% of them singletons. The specimen sequenced was PBMCs. The receptor source for this set is a man in his fifties or sixties with head and neck cancer. CDR3s include the opening cysteine and the closing phenylalanine or tryptophan. The order of the fields is V gene, clone size, J gene, D gene, CDR3 DNA, CDR3 protein. D genes are given only for firm matches. Some rows mark clone size as missing; the rest say once, few, many or name a class of expanded clone.

V gene: TRBV7-9
clone size: NA
J gene: TRBJ2-1
D gene: TRBD1
CDR3 DNA: TGTGCCAGCACCCTTACAGGGACAGGGGGTAGCAATGAGCAGTTCTTC
CDR3 protein: CASTLTGTGGSNEQFF

V gene: TRBV7-2
clone size: NA
J gene: TRBJ2-3
D gene: NA
CDR3 DNA: TGTGCCAGCAGCAGACCCGGAGATACGCAGTATTTT
CDR3 protein: CASSRPGDTQYF

V gene: TRBV10-3
clone size: NA
J gene: TRBJ1-2
D gene: TRBD1
CDR3 DNA: TGTGCCATCAGTTCAGACCGGGACAGGGTCCACTATGGCTACACCTTC
CDR3 protein: CAISSDRDRVHYGYTF

V gene: TRBV9
clone size: NA
J gene: TRBJ2-3
D gene: TRBD2
CDR3 DNA: TGTGCCAGCAGTATAGCGGGGGCGCCCAAAGATACGCAGTATTTT
CDR3 protein: CASSIAGAPKDTQYF

V gene: TRBV24-1
clone size: few
J gene: TRBJ1-1
D gene: NA
CDR3 DNA: TGTGCCACCAGTGACTCCGACAGGCGGGGAGAAGCTTTCTTT
CDR3 protein: CATSDSDRRGEAFF

V gene: TRBV11-2
clone size: NA
J gene: TRBJ2-5
D gene: NA
CDR3 DNA: TGTGCCAGCACCCTCCCAGGCCCGTACCAAGAGACCCAGTACTTC
CDR3 protein: CASTLPGPYQETQYF

V gene: TRBV12-5
clone size: NA
J gene: TRBJ2-3
D gene: NA
CDR3 DNA: TGTGCTAGTGGTTTGGGCATAGGACAGAGTGGGGATACGCAGTATTTT
CDR3 protein: CASGLGIGQSGDTQYF

V gene: TRBV9
clone size: NA
J gene: TRBJ2-7
D gene: TRBD2
CDR3 DNA: TGTGCCAGCAGCGTAGCTCGGGCTAGCGGGAGTTCCTACGAGCAGTACTTC
CDR3 protein: CASSVARASGSSYEQYF

V gene: TRBV9
clone size: NA
J gene: TRBJ2-7
D gene: TRBD1
CDR3 DNA: TGTGCCAGCAGCACCTCCGGGACAGGGTACGAGCAGTACTTC
CDR3 protein: CASSTSGTGYEQYF

V gene: TRBV28
clone size: NA
J gene: TRBJ1-2
D gene: NA
CDR3 DNA: TGTGCCAGCAGGCTGCGGGGACCGGGCTATGGCTACACCTTC
CDR3 protein: CASRLRGPGYGYTF

V gene: TRBV29-1
clone size: NA
J gene: TRBJ2-5
D gene: NA
CDR3 DNA: TGCAGCGTCCGTCGAGGGGGAGGAGGGTCCAGGGAGACCCAGTACTTC
CDR3 protein: CSVRRGGGGSRETQYF

V gene: TRBV19
clone size: NA
J gene: TRBJ2-2
D gene: TRBD2
CDR3 DNA: TGTGCCAGTAAGACGTTAGGGGCTAGCGGGATAACCGGGGAGCTGTTTTTT
CDR3 protein: CASKTLGASGITGELFF

V gene: TRBV9
clone size: NA
J gene: TRBJ2-3
D gene: NA
CDR3 DNA: TGTGCCAGCAGCGTCGAGGGGTCTCGCACAGATACGCAGTATTTT
CDR3 protein: CASSVEGSRTDTQYF

V gene: TRBV9
clone size: NA
J gene: TRBJ2-3
D gene: NA
CDR3 DNA: TGTGCCAGCAGTTATCACGGCAGCACAGATACGCAGTATTTT
CDR3 protein: CASSYHGSTDTQYF

V gene: TRBV6-5
clone size: NA
J gene: TRBJ1-5
D gene: TRBD1
CDR3 DNA: TGTGCCAGCAGTTGGGACAGGGAGGGTCAGCCCCAGCATTTT
CDR3 protein: CASSWDREGQPQHF

V gene: TRBV4-2
clone size: NA
J gene: TRBJ2-2
D gene: NA
CDR3 DNA: TGTGCCAGCGGATATAACTCGGGGGACACCGGGGAGCTGTTTTTT
CDR3 protein: CASGYNSGDTGELFF

V gene: TRBV11-2
clone size: NA
J gene: TRBJ1-5
D gene: NA
CDR3 DNA: TGTGCCAGCAGCTTATGGGGGAATCAGCCCCAGCATTTT
CDR3 protein: CASSLWGNQPQHF

V gene: TRBV25-1
clone size: NA
J gene: TRBJ2-5
D gene: TRBD1
CDR3 DNA: TGTGCCAGCACAATCACAGGGGGAGAGACCCAGTACTTC
CDR3 protein: CASTITGGETQYF

V gene: TRBV5-1
clone size: NA
J gene: TRBJ1-6
D gene: NA
CDR3 DNA: TGCGCCAGCAGCTTGGACAGGGCCTATTCACCCCTCCACTTT
CDR3 protein: CASSLDRAYSPLHF

V gene: TRBV27
clone size: NA
J gene: TRBJ2-7
D gene: NA
CDR3 DNA: TGTGCCAGCAAATCGGGCAGTAACTACGAGCAGTACTTC
CDR3 protein: CASKSGSNYEQYF

V gene: TRBV5-6
clone size: NA
J gene: TRBJ1-1
D gene: TRBD1
CDR3 DNA: TGTGCCAGCAGCGTTGACAGGGGTCGGATTGAAGCTTTCTTT
CDR3 protein: CASSVDRGRIEAFF

V gene: TRBV19
clone size: few
J gene: TRBJ2-5
D gene: NA
CDR3 DNA: TGTGCCAGTAGTAAGGAGAGGCTACAAGAGACCCAGTACTTC
CDR3 protein: CASSKERLQETQYF

V gene: TRBV3-1/TRBV3-2
clone size: NA
J gene: TRBJ2-3
D gene: TRBD2
CDR3 DNA: TGTGCCAGCAGCCTTAGCGGGAACACAGATACGCAGTATTTT
CDR3 protein: CASSLSGNTDTQYF

V gene: TRBV2
clone size: NA
J gene: TRBJ1-4
D gene: NA
CDR3 DNA: TGTGCCAGCAGTCGGACAGCAACTAATGAAAAACTGTTTTTT
CDR3 protein: CASSRTATNEKLFF

V gene: TRBV5-5
clone size: NA
J gene: TRBJ1-4
D gene: NA
CDR3 DNA: TGTGCCAGCAGCCCGGTAGGGGATCTGAATGAAAAACTGTTTTTT
CDR3 protein: CASSPVGDLNEKLFF

V gene: TRBV5-1
clone size: NA
J gene: TRBJ1-1
D gene: TRBD1
CDR3 DNA: TGCGCCAGCAGCTCAACAGGGGGAATTGAAGCTTTCTTT
CDR3 protein: CASSSTGGIEAFF

V gene: TRBV9
clone size: NA
J gene: TRBJ1-5
D gene: TRBD1
CDR3 DNA: TGTGCCAGCAGCGCCGGGACAGCTAATCAGCCCCAGCATTTT
CDR3 protein: CASSAGTANQPQHF